The 9 T cell receptor beta chains listed next were all sequenced from one sample in a study of T cells in Graves' hyperthyroidism and ophthalmopathy. From RNA transcripts, TCR beta CDR3 regions were amplified. The TCR CDR3 first-round RT-PCR relied on the HTBI primer set. TCRdb itself ran the multiplex PCR reads through MiXCR, one entry per CDR3 protein. This table holds about 510,000 distinct CDR3 sequences, about 14% found once. Sequencing was performed on blood. All receptors come from a woman aged 40 to 55 with Graves' hyperthyroidism.

This clonotype was counted ten times or more. The chain couples TRBV20-1 to TRBJ2-5; D unclear. The CDR3 is 12 amino acids. Germline V gives CDR1 DFQATT, CDR2 SNEGSKA (reference sequence). The ends were cut back, 5 bases at V and 5 bases at J, with 12 bases in the middle. In DNA, the CDR3 is TGCAGTGCTGACGGGCAGTTGGAGACCCAGTACTTC. It yields the protein CSADGQLETQYF.

V usage is TRBV10-3 and J usage is TRBJ2-2; 10 bases line up with TRBD1. Germline CDR1 and CDR2: ENHRY and SYGVKD. The CDR3 loop spans 17 amino acids. The junction had 9 bases not matched to a gene; V was cut back by 2 bases and J by 6 bases. The CDR3 DNA reads TGTGCCATCAGTGAGCGGTCTACAGGACAGGGGGCCGGGGAGCTGTTTTTT. Its protein is CAISERSTGQGAGELFF.

This clonotype was recorded many times. The V gene is TRBV24-1, the J gene TRBJ1-1, with D tentatively TRBD1 (5 bases). The CDR3 loop spans 12 amino acids. Per the germline V gene, CDR1 is KGHDR and CDR2 is SFDVKD. V lost 7 bases and J 2 bases, leaving 7 bases between the germline ends. The CDR3 here is CATRGPNTEAFF. Written as DNA, the CDR3 is TGTGCCACCAGGGGACCTAACACTGAAGCTTTCTTT.

This clonotype has a count of ten or more. This sequence joins TRBV7-9 and TRBJ2-3; D not certain. This CDR3 contains 13 residues. V was cut by 3 bases and J by 0 bases, with 4 bases left in between. The germline CDR1 and CDR2 sequences are SEHNR and FQNEAQ (reference sequence). The DNA of the CDR3 is TGTGCCAGCAGCTTCGGTAGCACAGATACGCAGTATTTT. This translates into CASSFGSTDTQYF.

The genes are TRBV7-9 and TRBJ2-1, with D possibly matching TRBD2 (5 bases). V gave up 2 bases and J gave up 4 bases, with 24 bases separating them. The CDR3 extends over 19 amino acids. In germline, CDR1 is SEHNR, CDR2 FQNEAQ (reference sequence). The CDR3 spells CASSLSLRRAGDMYNEQFF. The CDR3 DNA follows: TGTGCCAGCAGCTTATCCCTAAGGCGGGCGGGCGATATGTACAATGAGCAGTTCTTC.

The rearrangement uses TRBV20-1 and TRBJ2-3; a possible D gene is TRBD1 (6 bases). The CDR3 totals 15 residues. V dropped 3 bases and J dropped 4 bases, with 17 bases sitting between them. The germline V gene has CDR1 DFQATT and CDR2 SNEGSKA (reference sequence). The CDR3 reads CSARELGGGADTQYF. The DNA for the CDR3 is TGCAGTGCTAGGGAACTGGGTGGGGGCGCAGATACGCAGTATTTT.

The chain couples TRBV19 to TRBJ2-2, with D perhaps TRBD1 (6 bases). Germline CDR1 is LNHDA and CDR2 is SQIVND (reference sequence). V lost 4 bases to trimming and J lost 7 bases, with 10 bases between them. This CDR3 spans 13 amino acids. The CDR3: CASSTGAIGELFF. The CDR3, as DNA: TGTGCCAGTAGTACAGGGGCAATCGGGGAGCTGTTTTTT.

This clonotype came up a few times. The chain links TRBV20-1 to TRBJ2-7; D gene uncertain. The ends were cut back, 1 base at V and 2 bases at J, with 15 bases in the middle. Germline loops: CDR1 DFQATT, CDR2 SNEGSKA (reference sequence). The CDR3 totals 15 residues. CDR3 nucleotides: TGCAGTGCTAGAGTATCGACGGCAAGTCCCTACGAGCAGTACTTC. It encodes CSARVSTASPYEQYF.

Only a few counts were recorded for this clonotype. The chain recombines TRBV2 with TRBJ2-3; TRBD1 might be the D (6 bases). The germline V gene has CDR1 SNHLY and CDR2 FYNNEI. This CDR3 comprises 14 residues. Trimming pared 8 bases from V and 0 bases from J, leaving 12 bases between. CDR3 nucleotides: TGTGCCAGCTCTGGGGGCCTGAGCACAGATACGCAGTATTTT. This translates into CASSGGLSTDTQYF.